These T cell receptor beta chains were read from a single sample in a study of control samples from healthy donors and cancer patients. The data were produced by immunoSEQ multiplex PCR, yet TCRdb's version contains in-frame clones alone and is incomplete. The repertoire consists of about 72,000 clones, with roughly 92% occurring once and the leading ten covering 4.5% to 7.5%. Sequencing was carried out using blood. The receptors stem from an older woman in good health. Both conserved end residues are part of each CDR3. The D gene is left open where the match is weak. Clone size is given for some rows only: seen once, a few or many times, or a class if the clone is expanded.

v_gene,j_gene,abundance,d_gene,CDR3aa,CDR3nt
TRBV5-1,TRBJ2-5,-,TRBD1,CASSLGGQGNAQYF,TGCGCCAGCAGCTTGGGGGGACAGGGGAATGCCCAGTACTTC
TRBV7-2,TRBJ1-2,few,-,CASSSAGGRRWFGYGYTF,TGTGCCAGCAGCAGCGCCGGGGGGCGGCGCTGGTTTGGCTATGGCTACACCTTC
TRBV10-3,TRBJ1-2,-,-,CAISGGLPPGYGYTF,TGTGCCATCAGTGGGGGACTGCCGCCGGGCTATGGCTACACCTTC
TRBV5-8,TRBJ2-5,-,TRBD2,CASSLLPGAIAGKGETQYF,TGTGCCAGCAGCTTGTTGCCGGGGGCAATAGCGGGAAAGGGGGAGACCCAGTACTTC
TRBV5-1,TRBJ2-2,-,-,CASSLFGDANTGELFF,TGCGCCAGCAGCTTGTTCGGAGACGCGAACACCGGGGAGCTGTTTTTT
TRBV5-4,TRBJ2-3,-,TRBD1,CASRRGQGTDTQYF,TGTGCCAGCAGACGAGGACAGGGGACAGATACGCAGTATTTT
TRBV2,TRBJ1-5,-,-,CASSAQTVGNQPQHF,TGTGCCAGCAGTGCACAGACAGTTGGCAATCAGCCCCAGCATTTT
TRBV25-1,TRBJ2-2,-,-,CASSELGVGQGSGELFF,TGTGCCAGCAGTGAATTGGGCGTGGGTCAGGGCTCCGGGGAGCTGTTTTTT
TRBV1,TRBJ2-3,-,-,CTTKWGCRDTQYF,TGCACCACCAAATGGGGGTGTAGAGATACGCAGTATTTT
TRBV5-1,TRBJ1-1,-,-,CASRGGSTEAFF,TGCGCCAGCAGAGGAGGGTCCACTGAAGCTTTCTTT
TRBV2,TRBJ2-7,-,TRBD2,CASRYLSGLNYEQYF,TGTGCCAGCAGATATCTTTCGGGACTAAACTACGAGCAGTACTTC
TRBV2,TRBJ2-5,-,-,CASSENSPRETQYF,TGTGCCAGCAGTGAAAACTCCCCGCGTGAGACCCAGTACTTC
TRBV28,TRBJ1-5,-,TRBD1,CASSATGGGNQPQHF,TGTGCCAGCAGTGCGACAGGGGGCGGCAATCAGCCCCAGCATTTT
TRBV7-3,TRBJ1-3,-,TRBD1,CASSSQGTGEAGNTIYF,TGTGCCAGCAGCTCACAGGGGACGGGGGAGGCTGGAAACACCATATATTTT
TRBV19,TRBJ2-1,once,TRBD2,CASSITSGAEQFF,TGTGCCAGTAGTATTACTAGCGGCGCTGAGCAGTTCTTC
TRBV5-5,TRBJ1-3,medium-sized,-,CASSFLSHSGNTIYF,TGTGCCAGCAGCTTTTTGAGTCACTCTGGAAACACCATATATTTT
TRBV3-1/TRBV3-2,TRBJ2-3,once,-,CASSLQVTSTDTQYF,TGTGCCAGCAGCCTACAGGTCACTAGCACAGATACGCAGTATTTT
TRBV7-2,TRBJ2-1,-,TRBD2,CASSSSGRPEQFF,TGTGCCAGCAGCTCTAGCGGGAGGCCTGAGCAGTTCTTC